This T cell receptor (beta chain) was documented in a study of blood T cell repertoires in COVID-19. Clones were read by immunoSEQ multiplex PCR, and TCRdb kept only the in-frame ones, dropping some. The sample has roughly 200,000 clones, 83% seen once; the top ten hold more than 1.5%. Only a few counts were recorded for this clone. CDR1 and CDR2 from the germline V gene are MNHNY and SVGAGI (reference sequence). With V trimmed by 6 bases and J by 7 bases, 3 bases remained unmatched. The CDR3 loop spans 13 amino acids. Sequenced material: peripheral blood. This receptor was taken from a human donor in a cohort sampled during active COVID-19. The chain employs TRBV6-6 and TRBJ2-1; 10 positions agree with TRBD1. The CDR3 sequence is CASSLGQGNEQFF. CDR3 nucleotides: TGTGCCAGCAGCCTGGGACAGGGGAATGAGCAGTTCTTC.